This T cell receptor (beta chain) was captured in a study of blood T cell repertoires in COVID-19. For the study at large: In each case, the material was cDNA or gDNA derived from T cells, B-cell-depleted T cells, or PBMCs.

The CDR3 consists of 13 residues. Germline CDR1 is SGDLS and CDR2 is YYNGEE. With 4 bases removed from V and 7 bases from J, the gap between germline ends came to 12 bases. Clones were read by immunoSEQ multiplex PCR, and TCRdb kept only the in-frame ones, dropping some. Of under 130,000 clones listed, over 85% are singletons. This chain joins TRBV9 and TRBJ2-1; tentative D call: TRBD1 (6 bases). This clonotype originated in an elderly woman in a cohort sampled during active COVID-19. The specimen was peripheral blood. Here the CDR3 DNA reads TGTGCCAGCAGCTCCCGTCAGGGGAATGAGCAGTTCTTC. It specifies CASSSRQGNEQFF.